This T cell receptor (beta chain) emerged from a study of T-cell reconstitution after alpha-beta-depleted transplantation in children. The length of the CDR3 is 15 residues. Trimming removed 5 bases from V and 4 bases from J, with 14 bases in between. Preparation of the TCRbeta library used unique molecular identifiers. Each CDR3 protein is one row after TCRdb ran MiXCR on the PCR reads. The table shows around 71,000 distinct CDR3 sequences, with around 6.6% occurring only once. The clonotype was recovered from a human donor who donated a stem cell graft to a child with acute lymphoblastic leukemia. Sequencing used PBMCs from the stem cell graft donor, obtained from the stem cell graft. The genes are TRBV12-3 or TRBV12-4 and TRBJ2-2; tentatively, D is TRBD2 (5 bases). In nucleotides, the CDR3 is TGTGCCAGCAGTCCCCGGGTACGGGGCACCGGGGAGCTGTTTTTT. Protein: CASSPRVRGTGELFF.